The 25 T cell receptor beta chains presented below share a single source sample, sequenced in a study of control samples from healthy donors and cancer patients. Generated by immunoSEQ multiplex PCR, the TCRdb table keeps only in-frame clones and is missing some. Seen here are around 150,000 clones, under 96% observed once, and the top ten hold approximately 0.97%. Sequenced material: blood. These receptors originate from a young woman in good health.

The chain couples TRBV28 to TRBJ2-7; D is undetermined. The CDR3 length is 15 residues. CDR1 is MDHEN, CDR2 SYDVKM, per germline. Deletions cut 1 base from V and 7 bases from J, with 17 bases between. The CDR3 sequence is CASSLSPAVHEEQYF. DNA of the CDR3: TGTGCCAGCAGTTTATCCCCGGCCGTCCATGAGGAGCAGTACTTC.

The CDR3 reads CASSATGKFSEAFF. The CDR3 region has the DNA TGTGCCAGCAGCGCGACAGGTAAATTTTCTGAAGCTTTCTTT. The chain uses TRBV7-9 and TRBJ1-1; possible D gene TRBD1, 6 bases. This CDR3 has 14 amino acids. Germline-derived CDR1 and CDR2 are SEHNR and FQNEAQ (reference sequence). V lost 5 bases and J lost 6, with 16 bases in between.

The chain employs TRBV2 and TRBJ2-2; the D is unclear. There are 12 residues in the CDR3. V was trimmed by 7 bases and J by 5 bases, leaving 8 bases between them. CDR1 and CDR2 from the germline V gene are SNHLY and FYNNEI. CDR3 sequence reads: CASTYGTGELFF. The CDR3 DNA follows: TGTGCCAGCACCTACGGGACCGGGGAGCTGTTTTTT.

CDR3 nucleotides: TGTGCCAGCAGTTTGGCGGGGACCGGAGAGACCCAGTACTTC. Its protein is CASSLAGTGETQYF. The V gene is TRBV28, the J gene TRBJ2-5; the D gene is possibly TRBD2 (6 bases). The CDR3 has 14 residues. V was pared by 3 bases and J by 4 bases, with 12 bases between. In germline, CDR1 is MDHEN, CDR2 SYDVKM. The complete variable domain, with remaining parts taken from reference TRBV28 and TRBJ2-5, reads DVKVTQSSRYLVKRTGEKVFLECVQDMDHENMFWYRQDPGLGLRLIYFSYDVKMKEKGDIPEGYSVSREKKERFSLILESASTNQTSMYLCASSLAGTGETQYFGPGTRLLVL.

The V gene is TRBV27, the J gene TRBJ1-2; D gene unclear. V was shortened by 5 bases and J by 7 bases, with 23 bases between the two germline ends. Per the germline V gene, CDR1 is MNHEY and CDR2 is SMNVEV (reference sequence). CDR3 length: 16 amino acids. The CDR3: CASSPTAPTARFGYTF. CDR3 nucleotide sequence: TGTGCCAGCAGTCCAACAGCGCCTACGGCTCGGTTTGGCTACACCTTC.

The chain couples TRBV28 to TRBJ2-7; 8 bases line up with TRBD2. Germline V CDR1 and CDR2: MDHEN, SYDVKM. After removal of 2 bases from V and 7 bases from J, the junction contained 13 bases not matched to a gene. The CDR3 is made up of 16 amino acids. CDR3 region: CASSLISGGITYEQYF. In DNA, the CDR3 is TGTGCCAGCAGTTTAATCAGCGGGGGAATCACTTATGAGCAGTACTTC.

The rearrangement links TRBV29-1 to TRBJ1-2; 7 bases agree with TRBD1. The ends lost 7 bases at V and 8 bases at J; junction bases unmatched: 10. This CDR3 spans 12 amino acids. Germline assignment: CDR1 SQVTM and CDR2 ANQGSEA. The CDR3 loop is CSAQRDSYGYTF. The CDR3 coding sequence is TGCAGCGCCCAACGGGACAGTTACGGCTACACCTTC.

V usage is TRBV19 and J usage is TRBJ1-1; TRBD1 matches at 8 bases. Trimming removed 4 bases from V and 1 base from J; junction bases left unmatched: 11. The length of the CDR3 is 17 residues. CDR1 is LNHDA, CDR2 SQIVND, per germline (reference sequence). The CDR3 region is CASSTAWTGMGNTEAFF. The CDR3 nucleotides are TGTGCCAGTAGTACCGCCTGGACAGGGATGGGGAACACTGAAGCTTTCTTT.

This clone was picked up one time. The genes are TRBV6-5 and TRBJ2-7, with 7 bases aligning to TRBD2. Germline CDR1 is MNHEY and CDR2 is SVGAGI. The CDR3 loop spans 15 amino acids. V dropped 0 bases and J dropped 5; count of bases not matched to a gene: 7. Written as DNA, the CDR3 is TGTGCCAGCAGTTACTCTATCAGCGGGGCCAACGAGCAGTACTTC. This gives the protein CASSYSISGANEQYF.

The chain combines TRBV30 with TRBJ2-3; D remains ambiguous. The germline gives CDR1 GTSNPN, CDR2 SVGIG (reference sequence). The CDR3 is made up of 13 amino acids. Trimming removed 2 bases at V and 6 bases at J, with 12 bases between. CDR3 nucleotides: TGTGCCTGGAGTCGGACGTCTTGGGATACGCAGTATTTT. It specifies CAWSRTSWDTQYF.

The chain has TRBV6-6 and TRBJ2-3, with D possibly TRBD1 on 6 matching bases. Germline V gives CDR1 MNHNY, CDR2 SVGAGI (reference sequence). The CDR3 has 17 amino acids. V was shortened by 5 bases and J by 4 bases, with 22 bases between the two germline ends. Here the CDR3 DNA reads TGTGCCAGCAGTCACCCTTCAGGGGCGGGTTACTCAGATACGCAGTATTTT. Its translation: CASSHPSGAGYSDTQYF.

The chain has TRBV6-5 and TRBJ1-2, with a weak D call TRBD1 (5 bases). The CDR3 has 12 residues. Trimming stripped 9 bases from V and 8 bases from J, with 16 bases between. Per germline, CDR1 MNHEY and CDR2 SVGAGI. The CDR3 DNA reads TGTGCCAGTCTTACCGGGGGGTACGGCTACACCTTC. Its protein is CASLTGGYGYTF.

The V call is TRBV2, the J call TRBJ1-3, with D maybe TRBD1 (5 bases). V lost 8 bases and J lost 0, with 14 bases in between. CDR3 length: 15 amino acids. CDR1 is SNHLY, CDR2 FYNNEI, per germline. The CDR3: CASGARGPSGNTIYF. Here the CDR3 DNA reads TGTGCCAGCGGGGCCCGGGGCCCCTCTGGAAACACCATATATTTT.

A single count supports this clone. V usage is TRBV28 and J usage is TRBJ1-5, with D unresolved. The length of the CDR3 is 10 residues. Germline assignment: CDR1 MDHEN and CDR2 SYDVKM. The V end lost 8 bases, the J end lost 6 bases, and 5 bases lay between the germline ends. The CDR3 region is CASGPQPQHF. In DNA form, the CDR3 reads TGTGCCAGCGGTCCTCAGCCCCAGCATTTT. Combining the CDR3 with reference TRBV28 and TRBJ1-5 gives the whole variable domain DVKVTQSSRYLVKRTGEKVFLECVQDMDHENMFWYRQDPGLGLRLIYFSYDVKMKEKGDIPEGYSVSREKKERFSLILESASTNQTSMYLCASGPQPQHFGDGTRLSIL.

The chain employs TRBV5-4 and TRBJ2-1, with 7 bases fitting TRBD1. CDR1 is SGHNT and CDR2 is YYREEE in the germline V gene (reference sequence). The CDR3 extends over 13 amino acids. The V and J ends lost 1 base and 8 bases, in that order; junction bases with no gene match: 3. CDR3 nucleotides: TGTGCCAGCAGCTTGAGGGGGCGGGATGAGCAGTTCTTC. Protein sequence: CASSLRGRDEQFF.

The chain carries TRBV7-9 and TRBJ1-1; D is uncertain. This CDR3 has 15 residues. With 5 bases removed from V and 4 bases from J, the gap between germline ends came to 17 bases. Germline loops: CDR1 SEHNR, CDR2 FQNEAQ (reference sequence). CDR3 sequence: CASSPPVRMGTEAFF. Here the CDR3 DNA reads TGTGCCAGCAGCCCGCCCGTTCGAATGGGCACTGAAGCTTTCTTT.

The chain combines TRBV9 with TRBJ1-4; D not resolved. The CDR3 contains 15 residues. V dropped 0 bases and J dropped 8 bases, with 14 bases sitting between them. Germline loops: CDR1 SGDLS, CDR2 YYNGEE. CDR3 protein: CASSVGLRGGEKLFF. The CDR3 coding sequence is TGTGCCAGCAGCGTAGGTCTTAGAGGAGGGGAAAAACTGTTTTTT.

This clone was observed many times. CDR3 nucleotides: TGTGCCAGTAGTATGTCGGCGTACTCCTACGAGCAGTACTTC. Protein sequence: CASSMSAYSYEQYF. J is TRBJ2-7 and V is TRBV19; D unresolved. Germline values: CDR1 LNHDA, CDR2 SQIVND (reference sequence). The CDR3 loop spans 14 amino acids. The V end was cut by 3 bases, the J end by 0 bases, with 9 bases between.

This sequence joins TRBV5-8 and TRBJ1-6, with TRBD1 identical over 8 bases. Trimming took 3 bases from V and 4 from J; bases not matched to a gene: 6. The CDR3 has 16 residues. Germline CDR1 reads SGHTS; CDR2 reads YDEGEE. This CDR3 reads CASSSRDRGYNSPLHF. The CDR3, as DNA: TGTGCCAGCAGCTCCCGCGACAGGGGATATAATTCACCCCTCCACTTT.

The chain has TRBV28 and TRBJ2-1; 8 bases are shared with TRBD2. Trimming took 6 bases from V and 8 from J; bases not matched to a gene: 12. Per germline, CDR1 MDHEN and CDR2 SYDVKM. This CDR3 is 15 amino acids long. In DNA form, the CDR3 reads TGTGCCAGCAGCCGCGACTTGTGGACTAGCCATGAGCAGTTCTTC. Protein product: CASSRDLWTSHEQFF.

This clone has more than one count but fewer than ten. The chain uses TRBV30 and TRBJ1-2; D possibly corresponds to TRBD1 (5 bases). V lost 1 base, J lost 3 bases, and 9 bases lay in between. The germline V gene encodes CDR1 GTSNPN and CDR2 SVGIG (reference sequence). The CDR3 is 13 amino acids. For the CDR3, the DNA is TGTGCCTGGAGTGGGGGGATACACTATGGCTACACCTTC. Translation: CAWSGGIHYGYTF.

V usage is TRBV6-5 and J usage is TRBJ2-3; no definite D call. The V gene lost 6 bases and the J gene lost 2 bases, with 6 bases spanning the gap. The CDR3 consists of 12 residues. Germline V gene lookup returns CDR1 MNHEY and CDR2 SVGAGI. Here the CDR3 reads CASSRNTDTQYF. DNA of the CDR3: TGTGCCAGCAGCAGAAACACAGATACGCAGTATTTT.

CDR3 region: CASCRGPVGELFF. The CDR3 region has the DNA TGTGCCAGTTGCAGGGGGCCGGTCGGGGAGCTGTTTTTT. This rearrangement joins TRBV19 to TRBJ2-2; 8 nucleotides agree with TRBD1. The CDR3 extends over 13 amino acids. CDR1 is LNHDA and CDR2 is SQIVND in the germline V gene (reference sequence). Unmatched junction bases numbered 6, after V lost 8 bases and J lost 7 bases.

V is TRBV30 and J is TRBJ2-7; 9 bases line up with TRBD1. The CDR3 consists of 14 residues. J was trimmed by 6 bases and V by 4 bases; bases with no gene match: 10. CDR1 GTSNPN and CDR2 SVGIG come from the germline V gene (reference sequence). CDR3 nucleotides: TGTGCCTGGAATCCCGGGACAGGGTACAGCGAGCAGTACTTC. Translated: CAWNPGTGYSEQYF.

The DNA of the CDR3 is TGTGCCTGGAGTGCCGGACAGGGGGCTGGTGAAAAACTGTTTTTT. It is translated as CAWSAGQGAGEKLFF. J is TRBJ1-4 and V is TRBV30; 11 bases align to TRBD1. Per germline, CDR1 GTSNPN and CDR2 SVGIG (reference sequence). The CDR3 spans 15 residues. After removal of 1 base from V and 7 bases from J, the junction contained 5 bases not matched to a gene.